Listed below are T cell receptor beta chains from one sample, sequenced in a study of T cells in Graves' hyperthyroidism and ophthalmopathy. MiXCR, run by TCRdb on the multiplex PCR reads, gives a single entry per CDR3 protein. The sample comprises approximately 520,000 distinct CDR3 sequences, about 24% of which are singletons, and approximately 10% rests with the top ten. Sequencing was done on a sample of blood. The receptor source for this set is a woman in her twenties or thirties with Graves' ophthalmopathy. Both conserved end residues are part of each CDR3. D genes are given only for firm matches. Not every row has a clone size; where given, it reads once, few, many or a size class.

CDR3 DNA: TGTGCCAGCAGTTACGGACTAGCCAGCTACGAGCAGTACTTC
CDR3 protein: CASSYGLASYEQYF
J gene: TRBJ2-7
D gene: TRBD2
clone size: many
V gene: TRBV6-2/TRBV6-3

CDR3 DNA: TGCGCCAGCGCTGCCGCACGAATCGGGGAAGAGACCCAGTACTTC
CDR3 protein: CASAAARIGEETQYF
J gene: TRBJ2-5
D gene: -
clone size: many
V gene: TRBV4-1

CDR3 DNA: TGTGCCACCGGGGGACAGACGAATCAGCCCCAGCATTTT
CDR3 protein: CATGGQTNQPQHF
J gene: TRBJ1-5
D gene: TRBD1
clone size: many
V gene: TRBV10-3

CDR3 DNA: TGCGCCAGCAGCCAAGACCCAGCGTCCCCTCGCGAGCAGTACTTC
CDR3 protein: CASSQDPASPREQYF
J gene: TRBJ2-7
D gene: -
clone size: -
V gene: TRBV4-1

CDR3 DNA: TGTGCCAGCAGTGTGGAGGGGCACCTCTACGAGCAGTACTTC
CDR3 protein: CASSVEGHLYEQYF
J gene: TRBJ2-7
D gene: -
clone size: many
V gene: TRBV2

CDR3 DNA: TGTGCCTGGAGTGTCAGCCCTAACTATGGCTACACCTTC
CDR3 protein: CAWSVSPNYGYTF
J gene: TRBJ1-2
D gene: -
clone size: many
V gene: TRBV30

CDR3 DNA: TGTGCCAGCAGTTTACGCAGGGCTGGAAACACCATATATTTT
CDR3 protein: CASSLRRAGNTIYF
J gene: TRBJ1-3
D gene: -
clone size: many
V gene: TRBV12-3/TRBV12-4

CDR3 DNA: TGTGCCAGCACTGAAGGGTTCGCAAATTCACCCCTCCACTTT
CDR3 protein: CASTEGFANSPLHF
J gene: TRBJ1-6
D gene: -
clone size: many
V gene: TRBV2

CDR3 DNA: TGTGCCAGCAGCGCCATGACTAGCACAAGGGAGACCCAGTACTTC
CDR3 protein: CASSAMTSTRETQYF
J gene: TRBJ2-5
D gene: TRBD2
clone size: many
V gene: TRBV9

CDR3 DNA: TGTGCCAGCAGCTTATTTCCCAGGGGCCCGACGGGAGAGACCCAGTACTTC
CDR3 protein: CASSLFPRGPTGETQYF
J gene: TRBJ2-5
D gene: -
clone size: -
V gene: TRBV11-2

CDR3 DNA: TGTGCCAGCTCTCAGGGGGAGTACGCGAACACCGGGGAGCTGTTTTTT
CDR3 protein: CASSQGEYANTGELFF
J gene: TRBJ2-2
D gene: TRBD1
clone size: -
V gene: TRBV18

CDR3 DNA: TGTGCCACCAGTGATTCTACGACTAGCGCGCATGCCGCAGAGACCCAGTACTTC
CDR3 protein: CATSDSTTSAHAAETQYF
J gene: TRBJ2-5
D gene: TRBD2
clone size: -
V gene: TRBV24-1

CDR3 DNA: TGCAGTGCGCGACAGGGGTCGAACACCGGGGAGCTGTTTTTT
CDR3 protein: CSARQGSNTGELFF
J gene: TRBJ2-2
D gene: TRBD1
clone size: many
V gene: TRBV20-1

CDR3 DNA: TGTGCCTGGAGTGGCCCGGGACAGGGTAATTCACCCCTCCACTTT
CDR3 protein: CAWSGPGQGNSPLHF
J gene: TRBJ1-6
D gene: TRBD1
clone size: -
V gene: TRBV30

CDR3 DNA: TGTGCCAGCAGCTTAGGGTTTGACCCCCCCGAGCAGTACTTC
CDR3 protein: CASSLGFDPPEQYF
J gene: TRBJ2-7
D gene: -
clone size: many
V gene: TRBV7-2

CDR3 DNA: TGTGCCAGCACCCTCCTAGAGGAGCAAGAGACCCAGTACTTC
CDR3 protein: CASTLLEEQETQYF
J gene: TRBJ2-5
D gene: -
clone size: -
V gene: TRBV2